The 20 T cell receptor beta chains below were found in one sample sequenced in a study of T cells after yellow fever vaccination. TCRdb called the 5' RACE reads again in MiXCR, with one record for every CDR3 protein. The repertoire holds hundreds of thousands of distinct CDR3 sequences, with 18% as singletons. The material sequenced was PBMCs, taken before the yellow fever booster vaccination. The receptors were gathered from a man aged 18 to 35 who received the YFV17D yellow fever vaccine.

The chain employs TRBV6-1 and TRBJ1-2; tentative D call: TRBD1 (6 bases). The CDR3 spans 13 residues. The germline V gene encodes CDR1 MNHNS and CDR2 SASEGT. V lost 6 bases, J lost 7 bases, and 15 bases lay in between. CDR3 amino acids: CASSSIQGFGYTF. The CDR3 DNA follows: TGTGCCAGCAGCTCCATACAGGGTTTTGGCTACACCTTC.

The chain combines TRBV10-3 with TRBJ2-1; D remains ambiguous. Looked up from germline, CDR1 is ENHRY and CDR2 is SYGVKD. Trimming took 3 bases from V and 7 from J, leaving 4 bases between them. The CDR3 sequence is 11 residues long. The CDR3 spells CAISDGNEQFF. The CDR3 coding sequence is TGTGCCATCAGTGACGGGAATGAGCAGTTCTTC.

This clonotype was found a few times. The chain couples TRBV6-2 or TRBV6-3 to TRBJ1-6, with D tentatively TRBD1 (5 bases). Germline CDR1 MNHEY, CDR2 SVGEGT. The CDR3 runs to 15 residues. Trimming stripped 0 bases from V and 14 bases from J, with 17 bases between. CDR3 region: CASSYSPSGGPTLHF. The CDR3 nucleotides read TGTGCCAGCAGTTACTCCCCGTCGGGGGGTCCAACCCTCCACTTT.

This clonotype was counted many times. The chain is built from TRBV20-1 and TRBJ2-7; D perhaps matches TRBD2 (6 bases). The V gene lost 5 bases and the J gene lost 0 bases, with 14 bases spanning the gap. Germline V gene data show CDR1 as DFQATT and CDR2 as SNEGSKA (reference sequence). This CDR3 comprises 14 residues. The CDR3 is CSALYGGSSYEQYF. DNA of the CDR3: TGCAGTGCTCTATACGGGGGTTCCTCCTACGAGCAGTACTTC.

The table lists this clonotype with a few counts. The V gene is TRBV7-9, the J gene TRBJ2-2; 7 bases map to TRBD1. V gave up 5 bases and J gave up 4 bases; unmatched junction bases: 7. CDR3 length equals 15 residues. CDR1 and CDR2 (germline): SEHNR, FQNEAQ (reference sequence). The DNA of the CDR3 is TGTGCCAGCAGCGATCCCGGGACAGCCACCGGGGAGCTGTTTTTT. Translated, it gives CASSDPGTATGELFF.

The V gene is TRBV5-1, the J gene TRBJ2-6; possibly TRBD2 for D (6 bases). V lost 5 bases and J lost 4, with 10 bases in between. From germline, CDR1 is SGHRS and CDR2 YFSETQ. This CDR3 comprises 14 residues. CDR3 region: CASREGSGANVLTF. Written as DNA, the CDR3 is TGCGCCAGCAGGGAGGGGTCCGGGGCCAACGTCCTGACTTTC. Full variable domain (remainder filled in from reference TRBV5-1 and TRBJ2-6): KAGVTQTPRYLIKTRGQQVTLSCSPISGHRSVSWYQQTPGQGLQFLFEYFSETQRNKGNFPGRFSGRQFSNSRSEMNVSTLELGDSALYLCASREGSGANVLTFGAGSRLTVL.

This clonotype was recorded many times. The chain employs TRBV3-1 and TRBJ2-1; 8 bases are shared with TRBD2. Trimming took 4 bases from V and 3 from J; bases not matched to a gene: 2. Germline V gene sequence: CDR1 LGHDT, CDR2 YNNKEL (reference sequence). The CDR3 consists of 14 residues. CDR3 sequence reads: CASSLAGNYNEQFF. The CDR3 DNA follows: TGTGCCAGCAGCCTAGCGGGGAACTACAATGAGCAGTTCTTC.

This clonotype was detected only a few times. The V and J genes are TRBV5-4 and TRBJ2-3; 15 bases are a match to TRBD2. This CDR3 has 15 amino acids. Losses at the gene ends were 4 bases for V and 5 bases for J; bases not matched to a gene: 2. Germline V gene lookup returns CDR1 SGHNT and CDR2 YYREEE (reference sequence). The CDR3 is CASSRTSGGVDTQYF. The CDR3 DNA is TGTGCCAGCAGCAGGACTAGCGGGGGGGTAGATACGCAGTATTTT. Supplemented by reference TRBV5-4 and TRBJ2-3, the full variable domain reads ETGVTQSPTHLIKTRGQQVTLRCSSQSGHNTVSWYQQALGQGPQFIFQYYREEENGRGNFPPRFSGLQFPNYSSELNVNALELDDSALYLCASSRTSGGVDTQYFGPGTRLTVL.

The chain links TRBV20-1 to TRBJ2-2, with 13 bases that match TRBD2. Germline V gene sequence: CDR1 DFQATT, CDR2 SNEGSKA (reference sequence). The CDR3 is made up of 17 amino acids. J lost 4 bases, V lost 4 bases, and 9 bases had no gene match. The CDR3 reads CSAIPTSGGARTGELFF. Written as DNA, the CDR3 is TGCAGTGCTATCCCAACTAGCGGGGGGGCCCGCACCGGGGAGCTGTTTTTT.

This clonotype turned up a few times. The J gene is TRBJ1-1, the V gene TRBV5-6; possible D gene TRBD1, 6 bases. The CDR3 loop spans 13 amino acids. Trimming took off 4 bases at V and 11 bases at J, with 18 bases between the two ends. Germline CDR1 SGHDT, CDR2 YYEEEE. DNA of the CDR3: TGTGCCAGCAGCGCCGATTGGGGGGCTTCTGCTTTCTTT. Its protein product is CASSADWGASAFF.

This clonotype was observed a few times. The J gene is TRBJ2-3, the V gene TRBV7-6, with 11 bases aligning to TRBD2. Per the germline V gene, CDR1 is SGHVS and CDR2 is FNYEAQ. With V trimmed by 5 bases and J by 6 bases, 7 bases remained unmatched. The CDR3 has 15 residues. The CDR3 protein is CASSAFSGGADTQYF. Written as DNA, the CDR3 is TGTGCCAGCAGCGCGTTTAGCGGGGGGGCTGATACGCAGTATTTT.

This clonotype has just a few counts. V and J are TRBV7-9 and TRBJ1-6; possible D gene TRBD1, 5 bases. V lost 5 bases and J lost 5, with 16 bases in between. This CDR3 contains 16 residues. Germline CDR1 is SEHNR and CDR2 is FQNEAQ (reference sequence). CDR3 residues: CASSPPGVGHNSPLHF. In DNA, the CDR3 is TGTGCCAGCAGCCCCCCTGGAGTGGGACATAATTCACCCCTCCACTTT.

This clonotype turned up a few times. The chain is built from TRBV24-1 and TRBJ2-6; D possibly corresponds to TRBD1 (5 bases). This CDR3 has 17 residues. V was shortened by 3 bases and J by 2 bases, with 13 bases between the two germline ends. From germline, CDR1 is KGHDR and CDR2 SFDVKD. The CDR3 spells CATSDPQGKAGANVLTF. CDR3 nucleotides: TGTGCCACCAGTGATCCCCAGGGTAAGGCTGGGGCCAACGTCCTGACTTTC.

The chain employs TRBV12-3 or TRBV12-4 and TRBJ1-5; D gene uncertain. CDR3 length: 15 amino acids. V gave up 2 bases and J gave up 0 bases, with 8 bases separating them. In DNA form, the CDR3 reads TGTGCCAGCAGTTTAAACCCAGGTAGCAATCAGCCCCAGCATTTT. This gives the protein CASSLNPGSNQPQHF.

This clonotype has only a few counts. Written as DNA, the CDR3 is TGCGCCAGCAGCATTATGACAGGGAACACAGATACGCAGTATTTT. It translates to CASSIMTGNTDTQYF. The chain is built from TRBV5-1 and TRBJ2-3, with TRBD1 identical over 7 bases. The trim removed 4 bases at V and 2 bases at J, leaving 7 bases unmatched. Germline-derived CDR1 and CDR2 are SGHRS and YFSETQ. The CDR3 has 15 residues.

V is TRBV4-3 and J is TRBJ2-6, with 8 bases matching TRBD1. This CDR3 has 18 amino acids. Trimming removed 0 bases from V and 2 bases from J; junction bases left unmatched: 6. Looked up from germline, CDR1 is LGHNA and CDR2 is YSLEER. CDR3 loop: CASSQDASGGAGANVLTF. The CDR3 coding sequence is TGCGCCAGCAGCCAAGATGCGTCAGGGGGCGCTGGGGCCAACGTCCTGACTTTC.

This chain links TRBV10-2 with TRBJ2-1; 9 bases line up with TRBD2. Per germline, CDR1 WSHSY and CDR2 SAAADI. The CDR3 consists of 19 residues. The V and J ends lost 7 bases and 0 bases, in that order; junction bases with no gene match: 16. The DNA of the CDR3 is TGCGCCAGCAAGGGACCGGGACTAGCACCTCTTAGCTCCTACAATGAGCAGTTCTTC. This codes for CASKGPGLAPLSSYNEQFF.

This clonotype was counted many times. This chain uses TRBV7-8 with TRBJ2-7; 9 bases map to TRBD2. Germline trimming cut 0 bases from V and 6 bases from J; bases unmatched to any gene: 12. CDR1 SGHVS and CDR2 FQNEAQ come from the germline V gene. The CDR3 sequence is 17 residues long. CDR3 DNA: TGTGCCAGCAGCTTAGCGTTCGGTAGCGGGGGTTTCGGCGAGCAGTACTTC. Its protein product is CASSLAFGSGGFGEQYF.

The sample holds one count of this clonotype. The chain uses TRBV5-1 and TRBJ2-5, with 9 bases that match TRBD2. Germline V gives CDR1 SGHRS, CDR2 YFSETQ. The V segment lost 2 bases and the J segment 1 base; nucleotides outside the gene matches: 3. The CDR3 is made up of 15 amino acids. The CDR3 region is CASSFAGGPQETQYF. CDR3 nucleotides: TGCGCCAGCAGCTTCGCGGGGGGGCCCCAAGAGACCCAGTACTTC.

This clonotype occurred a few times. The chain couples TRBV7-6 to TRBJ2-1; the match to TRBD2 covers 7 bases. Germline CDR1 is SGHVS and CDR2 is FNYEAQ. Losses at the gene ends were 2 bases for V and 4 bases for J; bases not matched to a gene: 5. This CDR3 is built from 15 residues. DNA of the CDR3: TGTGCCAGCAGCTTACGACGAGCGGGGTACAATGAGCAGTTCTTC. Protein: CASSLRRAGYNEQFF.